A single sample gave rise to the 5 T cell receptor beta chains below, sequenced in a study of cytomegalovirus exposure and HLA in healthy donors. PCR primers comprised 60 Vbeta and 13 Jbeta primers. Profiling relied on immunoSEQ multiplex PCR, and the TCRdb table lists in-frame clones only, not all of them. There are 130,000 to 150,000 clones in the sample; more than 75% occur only once, and around 2.9% lies in the top ten. Sequenced: PBMCs. Receptors were obtained from a female donor in good health and CMV-seronegative.

The chain couples TRBV29-1 to TRBJ1-6, with D maybe TRBD1 (5 bases). This CDR3 has 11 residues. Trimming shortened V by 5 bases and J by 16 bases, and 15 bases separated the two germline ends. Germline CDR1 SQVTM, CDR2 ANQGSEA. The CDR3 DNA is TGCAGCGTTTTAACAGGAGACAGTCTCCACTTT. This sequence encodes CSVLTGDSLHF.

This chain connects TRBV30 to TRBJ2-7; 11 bases are a match to TRBD2. Trimming at V came to 1 base and at J to 4 bases, leaving 9 bases not matched to a gene. Germline CDR1 reads GTSNPN; CDR2 reads SVGIG (reference sequence). The CDR3 runs to 16 residues. CDR3 in amino acids: CAWSGLAGTLSYEQYF. The DNA for the CDR3 is TGTGCCTGGAGTGGACTAGCGGGGACACTTTCATACGAGCAGTACTTC.

V and J are TRBV30 and TRBJ2-1, with 14 bases aligning to TRBD2. From germline, CDR1 is GTSNPN and CDR2 SVGIG (reference sequence). This CDR3 contains 18 residues. V trimming: 3 bases; J trimming: 0 bases; junction bases outside the gene matches: 7. This chain's CDR3 is CAWSGTSGRTGSYNEQFF. As DNA, the CDR3 is TGTGCCTGGAGCGGGACTAGCGGGAGAACGGGCTCCTACAATGAGCAGTTCTTC.

J is TRBJ1-6 and V is TRBV6-6; D gene ambiguous. Trimming took off 0 bases at V and 5 bases at J, with 8 bases between the two ends. Germline-derived CDR1 and CDR2 are MNHNY and SVGAGI (reference sequence). CDR3 length: 15 amino acids. Here the CDR3 DNA reads TGTGCCAGCAGTTACTCGAGATTAAATAATTCACCCCTCCACTTT. This sequence encodes CASSYSRLNNSPLHF.

V usage is TRBV6-1 and J usage is TRBJ1-2, with a tentative D call TRBD1 (5 bases). CDR3 length: 15 amino acids. Trimming pared 7 bases from V and 3 bases from J, leaving 18 bases between. Germline V gene lookup returns CDR1 MNHNS and CDR2 SASEGT. CDR3 protein: CASIPGVDGDYGYTF. CDR3 coding DNA: TGTGCCAGCATACCGGGGGTGGACGGTGACTATGGCTACACCTTC.